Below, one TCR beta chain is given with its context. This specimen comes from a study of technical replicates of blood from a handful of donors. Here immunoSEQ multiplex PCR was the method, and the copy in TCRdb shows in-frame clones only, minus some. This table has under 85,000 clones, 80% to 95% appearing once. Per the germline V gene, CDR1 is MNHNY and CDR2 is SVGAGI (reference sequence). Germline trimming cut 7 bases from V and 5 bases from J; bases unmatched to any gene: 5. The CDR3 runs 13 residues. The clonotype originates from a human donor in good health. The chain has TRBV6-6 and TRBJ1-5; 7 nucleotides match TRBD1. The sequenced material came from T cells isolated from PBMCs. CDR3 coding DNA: TGTGCCAGCAAGGGACAGTGGGATCAGCCCCAGCATTTT. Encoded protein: CASKGQWDQPQHF.